Below, 24 T cell receptor beta chains from the same sample are listed, as sequenced in a study of blood T cell repertoires in COVID-19. Produced via immunoSEQ multiplex PCR; TCRdb's table is partial and in-frame only. This table holds some 150,000 clones, over 60% found once. Sequencing was performed on peripheral blood. The receptor source for this set is a woman aged 80 or over with active or convalescent COVID-19.

The rearrangement links TRBV15 to TRBJ2-1; 9 positions agree with TRBD2. Germline CDR1 LNHNV, CDR2 YYDKDF (reference sequence). This CDR3 spans 16 amino acids. V trimming: 0 bases; J trimming: 6 bases; junction bases outside the gene matches: 6. CDR3 sequence: CATSRDGRGGRNEQFF. CDR3 bases: TGTGCCACCAGCAGAGATGGGCGGGGGGGCCGCAATGAGCAGTTCTTC.

This sequence joins TRBV24-1 and TRBJ2-1; TRBD2 is a possible D gene (5 bases). This CDR3 contains 15 residues. Germline V gene data show CDR1 as KGHDR and CDR2 as SFDVKD. The germline V and J ends were trimmed by 4 bases and 5 bases, with 14 bases remaining between them. The CDR3 nucleotides are TGTGCCACCAGTGAATCGGGAATCCAAAACAATGAGCAGTTCTTC. Translated, it gives CATSESGIQNNEQFF.

The chain recombines TRBV2 with TRBJ1-5; no reliable D call. CDR1 is SNHLY, CDR2 FYNNEI, per germline. The V gene lost 5 bases and the J gene lost 7 bases, with 12 bases spanning the gap. The CDR3 extends over 13 amino acids. DNA for the CDR3: TGTGCCAGCAGTCAGAACATGAACCAGCCCCAGCATTTT. This gives the protein CASSQNMNQPQHF.

The chain couples TRBV5-4 to TRBJ2-3, with D maybe TRBD1 (5 bases). The germline V and J ends were trimmed by 0 bases and 2 bases, with 10 bases remaining between them. The CDR3 has 15 amino acids. CDR1 is SGHNT and CDR2 is YYREEE in the germline V gene (reference sequence). CDR3 nucleotide sequence: TGTGCCAGCAGCTTGGGGGCAGGGAACACAGATACGCAGTATTTT. Protein: CASSLGAGNTDTQYF.

V and J are TRBV4-3 and TRBJ2-3; 8 positions match TRBD2. The CDR3 sequence is 17 residues long. The germline V gene encodes CDR1 LGHNA and CDR2 YSLEER. Unmatched junction bases numbered 12, after V lost 0 bases and J lost 7 bases. The CDR3 here is CASSQDTPGGAQNTQYF. The DNA of the CDR3 is TGCGCCAGCAGCCAAGATACTCCCGGGGGGGCTCAGAATACGCAGTATTTT.

The rearrangement uses TRBV7-9 and TRBJ1-1; D is perhaps TRBD1 (6 bases). Germline CDR1 reads SEHNR; CDR2 reads FQNEAQ (reference sequence). V dropped 1 base and J dropped 4 bases, with 13 bases sitting between them. This CDR3 comprises 15 residues. CDR3 coding DNA: TGTGCCAGCAGCTTAGAATGGGGGCCCCCCACTGAAGCTTTCTTT. Protein: CASSLEWGPPTEAFF.

This chain uses TRBV5-6 with TRBJ1-5; D possibly corresponds to TRBD1 (6 bases). The CDR3 is made up of 15 amino acids. V shed 4 bases and J shed 0 bases, with 11 bases lying between them. CDR1 and CDR2 (germline): SGHDT, YYEEEE. In DNA form, the CDR3 reads TGTGCCAGCAGCCCCGGACAGTATAGCAATCAGCCCCAGCATTTT. Encoded protein: CASSPGQYSNQPQHF. The full variable domain, its missing parts supplied by reference TRBV5-6 and TRBJ1-5, is DAGVTQSPTHLIKTRGQQVTLRCSPKSGHDTVSWYQQALGQGPQFIFQYYEEEERQRGNFPDRFSGHQFPNYSSELNVNALLLGDSALYLCASSPGQYSNQPQHFGDGTRLSIL.

The V and J genes are TRBV6-6 and TRBJ2-7, with 8 positions matching TRBD2. The CDR3 runs 16 residues. Trimming at V came to 4 bases and at J to 2 bases, leaving 10 bases not matched to a gene. Germline CDR1 MNHNY, CDR2 SVGAGI (reference sequence). The CDR3 spells CASSFVGLGTPYEQYF. The CDR3 region has the DNA TGTGCCAGCAGTTTTGTGGGACTAGGCACGCCCTACGAGCAGTACTTC.

The chain joins TRBV6-6 to TRBJ2-2, with a weak D call TRBD1 (6 bases). From germline, CDR1 is MNHNY and CDR2 SVGAGI (reference sequence). CDR3 size: 16 residues. Trimming stripped 1 base from V and 1 base from J, with 10 bases between. The CDR3 DNA follows: TGTGCCAGCAGTTACTGGGGGACAAAGAACACCGGGGAGCTGTTTTTT. Encoded protein: CASSYWGTKNTGELFF.

This clone appeared many times. The V and J genes are TRBV5-4 and TRBJ1-1, with unresolved D. Germline V gene lookup returns CDR1 SGHNT and CDR2 YYREEE (reference sequence). Trimming cost V 5 bases and J 1 base, with 15 bases left between them. The CDR3 contains 15 residues. CDR3 sequence: CASRRWELQNTEAFF. The CDR3 bases are TGTGCCAGCAGACGCTGGGAGTTACAGAACACTGAAGCTTTCTTT.

The sample holds a few counts of this clone. The CDR3 sequence: CASSLGTGSRNQPQHF. As DNA, the CDR3 is TGTGCCAGCAGCCTCGGGACAGGGAGTCGCAATCAGCCCCAGCATTTT. The chain couples TRBV7-9 to TRBJ1-5; TRBD1 aligns across 9 bases. CDR1 and CDR2 (germline): SEHNR, FQNEAQ (reference sequence). Trimming at V came to 5 bases and at J to 2 bases, leaving 7 bases not matched to a gene. The CDR3 has 16 amino acids.

CDR3 sequence (DNA): TGTGCTAGTGCCCCGGGACAGGGTGGCTATGGCTACACCTTC. This gives the protein CASAPGQGGYGYTF. This rearrangement joins TRBV12-5 to TRBJ1-2; TRBD1 matches at 9 bases. The length of the CDR3 is 14 residues. With 7 bases clipped from V and 4 bases from J, the junction kept 7 bases outside the gene matches. CDR1 and CDR2 from the germline V gene are LGHNT and FRNRAP.

On this clone itself: In the same sample, other DNA sequences code for this CDR3. The chain carries TRBV19 and TRBJ1-2; maybe TRBD1 (6 bases). Germline V gene sequence: CDR1 LNHDA, CDR2 SQIVND (reference sequence). V dropped 5 bases and J dropped 3 bases, with 16 bases sitting between them. This CDR3 has 15 residues. The CDR3 spells CASSPTGGRDYGYTF. In nucleotides, the CDR3 is TGTGCCAGTAGTCCGACAGGAGGCCGGGACTATGGCTACACCTTC.

The V call is TRBV19, the J call TRBJ1-5; 7 nucleotides align to TRBD1. The junction had 11 bases not matched to a gene; V was cut back by 5 bases and J by 4 bases. The CDR3 covers 16 residues. Germline V gene lookup returns CDR1 LNHDA and CDR2 SQIVND (reference sequence). The CDR3 nucleotides are TGTGCCAGTAGTGCTTACAGGGGACGAGGGAATCAGCCCCAGCATTTT. Its translation is CASSAYRGRGNQPQHF.

This chain joins TRBV6-5 and TRBJ2-7; no firm D call. The V end lost 0 bases, the J end lost 4 bases, and 7 bases lay between the germline ends. The CDR3 length is 13 residues. Germline CDR1 and CDR2: MNHEY and SVGAGI. CDR3 sequence (DNA): TGTGCCAGCAGTTACTCTGGCTCGTACGAGCAGTACTTC. Translation: CASSYSGSYEQYF.

The CDR3 DNA reads TGTGCCAGCAGCTTCGGACTAGCGTTGGAGACCCAGTACTTC. Translated: CASSFGLALETQYF. The V and J genes are TRBV5-4 and TRBJ2-5; TRBD2 agrees at 9 bases. V gave up 2 bases and J gave up 5 bases; unmatched junction bases: 4. In germline, CDR1 is SGHNT, CDR2 YYREEE (reference sequence). The CDR3 consists of 14 residues.

This clone is termed medium-sized. V gene TRBV4-1 combines with J gene TRBJ1-3; 7 bases align to TRBD1. This CDR3 is 18 amino acids long. The germline gives CDR1 MGHRA, CDR2 YSYEKL. After removal of 2 bases from V and 0 bases from J, the junction contained 10 bases not matched to a gene. CDR3 sequence: CASSQYGTAGLSGNTIYF. DNA for the CDR3: TGCGCCAGCAGCCAATATGGGACAGCTGGGCTCTCTGGAAACACCATATATTTT.

The chain joins TRBV5-4 to TRBJ2-7, with a weak D call TRBD1 (5 bases). This CDR3 comprises 14 residues. Trimming took off 4 bases at V and 4 bases at J, with 15 bases between the two ends. The germline gives CDR1 SGHNT, CDR2 YYREEE (reference sequence). CDR3 DNA: TGTGCCAGCAGCAGGGGCCAAAACTCGTACGAGCAGTACTTC. It is translated as CASSRGQNSYEQYF.

The gene calls are TRBV9 and TRBJ2-2, with unresolved D. The CDR3 totals 15 residues. The V end was cut by 1 base, the J end by 2 bases, with 9 bases between. Germline CDR1 SGDLS, CDR2 YYNGEE. The chain's CDR3 is CASSVIGDNTGELFF. Here the CDR3 DNA reads TGTGCCAGCAGCGTAATCGGTGATAACACCGGGGAGCTGTTTTTT.

The chain links TRBV19 to TRBJ1-1; a possible D gene is TRBD1 (6 bases). Per germline, CDR1 LNHDA and CDR2 SQIVND (reference sequence). The V end lost 6 bases, the J end lost 4 bases, and 15 bases lay between the germline ends. The CDR3 totals 14 residues. CDR3 in amino acids: CASRPTGSGTEAFF. CDR3 in DNA: TGTGCCAGTAGACCTACAGGGTCGGGCACTGAAGCTTTCTTT.

The chain is built from TRBV19 and TRBJ2-1, with D possibly matching TRBD1 (6 bases). The germline V gene has CDR1 LNHDA and CDR2 SQIVND (reference sequence). The ends were cut back, 4 bases at V and 4 bases at J, with 17 bases in the middle. This CDR3 spans 16 amino acids. CDR3 in amino acids: CASSRGQGSSYNEQFF. CDR3 coding DNA: TGTGCCAGTAGTAGAGGGCAGGGGTCTTCATACAATGAGCAGTTCTTC.

There are many counts of this clone. The chain recombines TRBV21-1 with TRBJ2-1; the table names TRBD2, a call not compared with the DNA. TRBV21-1 is a pseudogene. The CDR3 is 16 amino acids. This chain's CDR3 is CASSKQRENSYNEQFF. The CDR3 DNA is TGTGCCAGCAGCAAACAGAGGGAAAACTCCTACAATGAGCAGTTCTTC.

The rearrangement joins TRBV11-3 to TRBJ2-2; D is undetermined. The germline gives CDR1 SGHNT, CDR2 YENEEA. V was cut by 1 base and J by 4 bases, with 4 bases left in between. The CDR3 totals 13 residues. CDR3 sequence: CASSLGSTGELFF. Here the CDR3 DNA reads TGTGCCAGCAGCTTAGGGAGCACCGGGGAGCTGTTTTTT.

CDR3 sequence: CASNSLGGIVNTEAFF. The CDR3 nucleotides read TGTGCCAGCAATTCCCTCGGGGGGATAGTGAACACTGAAGCTTTCTTT. This sequence joins TRBV5-6 and TRBJ1-1; weak D call: TRBD1 (5 bases). Trimming stripped 6 bases from V and 0 bases from J, with 18 bases between. Germline CDR1 reads SGHDT; CDR2 reads YYEEEE. There are 16 residues in the CDR3.